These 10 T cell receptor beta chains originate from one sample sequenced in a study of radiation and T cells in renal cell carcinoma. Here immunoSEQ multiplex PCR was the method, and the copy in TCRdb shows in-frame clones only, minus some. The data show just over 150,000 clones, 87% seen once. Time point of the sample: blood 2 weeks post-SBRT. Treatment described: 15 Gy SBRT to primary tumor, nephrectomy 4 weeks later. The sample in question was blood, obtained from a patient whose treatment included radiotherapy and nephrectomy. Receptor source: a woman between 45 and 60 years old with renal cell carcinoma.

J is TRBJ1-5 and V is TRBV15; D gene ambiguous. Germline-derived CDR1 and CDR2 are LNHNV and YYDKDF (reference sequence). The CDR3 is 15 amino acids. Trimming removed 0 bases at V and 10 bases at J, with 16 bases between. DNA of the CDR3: TGTGCCACCAGCAGAGATCTAGGATCAGTAAGTCCCCAGCATTTT. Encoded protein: CATSRDLGSVSPQHF.

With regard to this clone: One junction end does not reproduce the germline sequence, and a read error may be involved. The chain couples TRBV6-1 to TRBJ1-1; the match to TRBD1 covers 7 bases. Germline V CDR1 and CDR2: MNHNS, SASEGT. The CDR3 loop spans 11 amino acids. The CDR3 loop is CASSASRTGKF. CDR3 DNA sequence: TGTGCCAGCAGTGCCTCTAGGACAGGAAAATTT.

The CDR3 is CGVAYSNQPQHF. The CDR3 DNA sequence: TGCGGTGTTGCATATAGCAATCAGCCCCAGCATTTT. The chain has TRBV29-1 and TRBJ1-5; no clear D gene. The CDR3 runs 12 residues. From germline, CDR1 is SQVTM and CDR2 ANQGSEA.

The CDR3 nucleotides are TGTGCCAGCAGCTTCAAAGGGGGGACTGAAGCTTTCTTT. It is translated as CASSFKGGTEAFF. The chain uses TRBV7-2 and TRBJ1-1, with D maybe TRBD1 (6 bases). The CDR3 is made up of 13 amino acids. Germline-derived CDR1 and CDR2 are SGHTA and FQGNSA. Trimming pared 3 bases from V and 5 bases from J, leaving 10 bases between.

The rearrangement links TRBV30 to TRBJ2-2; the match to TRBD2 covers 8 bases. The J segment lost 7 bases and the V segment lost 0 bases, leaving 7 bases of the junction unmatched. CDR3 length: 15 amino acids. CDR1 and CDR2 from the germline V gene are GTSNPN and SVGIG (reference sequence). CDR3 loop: CAWSVGSSGHGELFF. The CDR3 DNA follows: TGTGCCTGGAGTGTAGGTTCTAGCGGGCACGGGGAGCTGTTTTTT.

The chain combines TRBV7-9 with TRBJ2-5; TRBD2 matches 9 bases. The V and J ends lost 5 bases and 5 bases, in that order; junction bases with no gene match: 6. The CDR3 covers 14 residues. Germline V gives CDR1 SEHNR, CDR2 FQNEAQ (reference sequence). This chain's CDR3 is CASSASGAGETQYF. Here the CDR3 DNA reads TGTGCCAGCAGCGCTAGCGGGGCCGGGGAGACCCAGTACTTC.

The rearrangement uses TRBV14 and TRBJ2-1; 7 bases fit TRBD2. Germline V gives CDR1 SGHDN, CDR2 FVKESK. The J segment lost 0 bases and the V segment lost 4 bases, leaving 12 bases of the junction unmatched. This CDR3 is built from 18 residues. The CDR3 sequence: CASSPTGRRGSSYNEQFF. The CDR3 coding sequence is TGTGCCAGCAGCCCCACGGGGCGGCGGGGGAGCTCCTACAATGAGCAGTTCTTC.

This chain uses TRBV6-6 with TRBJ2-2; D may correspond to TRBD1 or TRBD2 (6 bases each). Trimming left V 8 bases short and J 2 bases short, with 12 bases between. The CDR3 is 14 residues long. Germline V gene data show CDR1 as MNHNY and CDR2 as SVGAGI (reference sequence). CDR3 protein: CASPKGGNTGELFF. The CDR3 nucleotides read TGTGCCAGCCCTAAGGGGGGTAACACCGGGGAGCTGTTTTTT.

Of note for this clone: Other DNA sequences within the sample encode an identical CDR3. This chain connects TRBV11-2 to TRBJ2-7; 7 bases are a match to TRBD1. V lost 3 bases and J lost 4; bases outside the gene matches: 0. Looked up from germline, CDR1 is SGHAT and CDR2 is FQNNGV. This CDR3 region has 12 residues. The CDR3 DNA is TGTGCCAGCAGCTTCAGGGGGTACGAGCAGTACTTC. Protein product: CASSFRGYEQYF. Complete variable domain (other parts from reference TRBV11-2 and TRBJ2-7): EAGVAQSPRYKIIEKRQSVAFWCNPISGHATLYWYQQILGQGPKLLIQFQNNGVVDDSQLPKDRFSAERLKGVDSTLKIQPAKLEDSAVYLCASSFRGYEQYFGPGTRLTVT.

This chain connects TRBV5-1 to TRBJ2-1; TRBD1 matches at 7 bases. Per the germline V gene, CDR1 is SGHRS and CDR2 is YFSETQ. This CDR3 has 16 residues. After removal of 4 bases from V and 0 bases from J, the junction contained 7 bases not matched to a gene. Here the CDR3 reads CASSTPDRISYNEQFF. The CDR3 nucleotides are TGCGCCAGCAGCACCCCGGACAGGATCTCCTACAATGAGCAGTTCTTC.